What follows are 20 T cell receptor beta chains derived from one specimen sequenced in a study of T cell responses to AZD1222 COVID-19 vaccine. Clones were read by immunoSEQ multiplex PCR, and TCRdb kept only the in-frame ones, dropping some. The table lists roughly 120,000 clones, 85% to 95% of them singletons. The sample here was peripheral blood, taken on day 0 of AZD1222 vaccination. The receptors stem from an adult in good health.

The CDR3 region has the DNA TGTGCCAGCAGCTTAACTGGAGGGGCTCGCACCGGGGAGCTGTTTTTT. This gives the protein CASSLTGGARTGELFF. The chain employs TRBV3-1 (or the pseudogene TRBV3-2) and TRBJ2-2; the D gene is possibly TRBD2 (6 bases). The V end was cut by 5 bases, the J end by 4 bases, with 17 bases between. The CDR3 extends over 16 amino acids. Germline CDR1 reads LGHDT; CDR2 reads YNNKEL (reference sequence).

Worth noting for this clone: The junction departs from the called germline gene at one end, perhaps through a read error. CDR3 in DNA: TGTGCCAGCACCTTCGGAGCTCAAAACCTCTTC. Its translation: CASTFGAQNLF. This chain joins TRBV2 and TRBJ2-1; D is undetermined. CDR3 length equals 11 residues. Germline CDR1 is SNHLY and CDR2 is FYNNEI.

V and J are TRBV2 and TRBJ2-3; the D call may be TRBD1 or TRBD2 (5 bases each). The length of the CDR3 is 13 residues. Trimming cost V 11 bases and J 6 bases, with 18 bases left between them. Germline CDR1 and CDR2: SNHLY and FYNNEI. CDR3 DNA sequence: TGTGCCGGGGGAAAGGGGTTCTACGATACGCAGTATTTT. It codes for CAGGKGFYDTQYF.

V is TRBV28 and J is TRBJ2-7, with 10 positions matching TRBD2. This CDR3 is built from 15 residues. J gave up 2 bases and V 1 base, and 2 bases lay outside the gene matches. CDR1 and CDR2 (germline): MDHEN, SYDVKM. CDR3 region: CASSLLAGGPYEQYF. In DNA form, the CDR3 reads TGTGCCAGCAGTTTATTAGCGGGAGGCCCCTACGAGCAGTACTTC.

The CDR3 sequence is CASGLGASLVSEAFF. The CDR3 bases are TGTGCTAGTGGTTTGGGGGCCTCGTTGGTCTCTGAAGCTTTCTTT. This rearrangement joins TRBV12-5 to TRBJ1-1; D not certain. Germline loops: CDR1 LGHNT, CDR2 FRNRAP. This CDR3 spans 15 amino acids. Trimming shortened V by 1 base and J by 6 bases, and 15 bases separated the two germline ends.

This chain joins TRBV6-5 and TRBJ2-1; TRBD2 might be the D (5 bases). The CDR3 spans 16 residues. Trimming removed 6 bases at V and 0 bases at J, with 15 bases between. In germline, CDR1 is MNHEY, CDR2 SVGAGI. The CDR3 here is CASSYRRESSYNEQFF. In DNA form, the CDR3 reads TGTGCCAGCAGCTACCGAAGGGAGAGCTCCTACAATGAGCAGTTCTTC.

Worth noting for this clone: The same CDR3 is also encoded by other DNA sequences in this sample. The V call is TRBV28, the J call TRBJ1-2, with D possibly matching TRBD1 (6 bases). Trimming stripped 2 bases from V and 4 bases from J, with 8 bases between. From germline, CDR1 is MDHEN and CDR2 SYDVKM. The CDR3 runs 13 residues. The DNA for the CDR3 is TGTGCCAGCAGTTTAAGGGGGGGCTATGGCTACACCTTC. Its translation: CASSLRGGYGYTF.

As DNA, the CDR3 is TGTGCCAGCTCACTCACGGGACAGGGCAACAATCAGCCCCAGCATTTT. Translating it yields CASSLTGQGNNQPQHF. The chain uses TRBV18 and TRBJ1-5; 9 bases match TRBD1. The germline CDR1 and CDR2 sequences are KGHSH and LQKENI. The CDR3 totals 16 residues. The V gene end was trimmed by 4 bases and the J gene end by 3 bases; junction bases not matched to a gene: 7.

The CDR3 spells CASSLRTLLKGDSPLHF. Here the CDR3 DNA reads TGTGCCAGCAGTCTCCGGACTCTTCTCAAAGGGGATTCACCCCTCCACTTT. The rearrangement joins TRBV27 to TRBJ1-6; D is perhaps TRBD1 (5 bases). Germline V gene lookup returns CDR1 MNHEY and CDR2 SMNVEV (reference sequence). Trimming took 5 bases from V and 8 from J, leaving 22 bases between them. This CDR3 region has 17 residues.

The chain joins TRBV30 to TRBJ1-2, with a possible D match to TRBD1 (5 bases). Germline values: CDR1 GTSNPN, CDR2 SVGIG (reference sequence). V lost 3 bases and J lost 8, with 16 bases in between. The CDR3 sequence is 13 residues long. The CDR3 protein is CAWSHSGGDGYTF. The CDR3 DNA is TGTGCCTGGAGCCATAGCGGGGGGGACGGCTACACCTTC.

The rearrangement links TRBV5-1 to TRBJ2-7, with TRBD1 matching over 7 bases. The ends lost 4 bases at V and 6 bases at J; junction bases unmatched: 13. CDR1 and CDR2 from the germline V gene are SGHRS and YFSETQ. CDR3 length: 15 amino acids. In DNA form, the CDR3 reads TGCGCCAGCAGCCCAAGACAGGGACGGACCGCCGAGCAGTACTTC. Amino acids: CASSPRQGRTAEQYF.

This clone was recorded once. J is TRBJ1-3 and V is TRBV19; D is perhaps TRBD1 (6 bases). CDR1 and CDR2 from the germline V gene are LNHDA and SQIVND (reference sequence). Between the trimmed V and J ends, which lost 7 bases and 8 bases, there was a span of 24 bases. CDR3 length: 16 residues. For the CDR3, the DNA is TGTGCCAGTATACCAACGGACAGAGGATTATTTGACACCATATATTTT. Its protein is CASIPTDRGLFDTIYF.

J is TRBJ1-1 and V is TRBV7-9; D call uncertain. The CDR3 extends over 15 amino acids. V was clipped by 5 bases and J by 4 bases, with 17 bases between them. The germline V gene has CDR1 SEHNR and CDR2 FQNEAQ (reference sequence). The CDR3 DNA reads TGTGCCAGCAGCCCCGCTTGGGCCGGTAGCACTGAAGCTTTCTTT. Its translation is CASSPAWAGSTEAFF.

The V gene is TRBV4-1, the J gene TRBJ1-1, with 8 bases that match TRBD1. Germline lookup yields CDR1 MGHRA and CDR2 YSYEKL. J gave up 4 bases and V 4 bases, and 2 bases lay outside the gene matches. The CDR3 sequence is 13 residues long. CDR3: CASSLGTGTEAFF. CDR3 bases: TGCGCCAGCAGCCTAGGGACAGGCACTGAAGCTTTCTTT.

The V gene is TRBV7-9, the J gene TRBJ2-7; D uncertain. Trimming removed 1 base at V and 3 bases at J, with 7 bases between. The germline gives CDR1 SEHNR, CDR2 FQNEAQ (reference sequence). The CDR3 is made up of 13 amino acids. In nucleotides, the CDR3 is TGTGCCAGCAGCTTAGGGTCGGACTACGAGCAGTACTTC. Protein: CASSLGSDYEQYF.

This clone appeared once. In DNA form, the CDR3 reads TGTGCCAGCAGCTTACTACGGGTAGGGAACACTGAAGCTTTCTTT. As protein: CASSLLRVGNTEAFF. The V gene is TRBV7-8, the J gene TRBJ1-1; D not resolved. Germline lookup yields CDR1 SGHVS and CDR2 FQNEAQ. Trimming left V 2 bases short and J 1 base short, with 11 bases between. This CDR3 region has 15 residues.

This sequence joins TRBV28 and TRBJ1-1, with TRBD1 as a possible D gene (6 bases). V gave up 6 bases and J gave up 5 bases, with 10 bases separating them. Germline-derived CDR1 and CDR2 are MDHEN and SYDVKM. The CDR3 has 12 residues. CDR3 coding DNA: TGTGCCAGCAGGGGGGGCAGGACTGAAGCTTTCTTT. It is translated as CASRGGRTEAFF.

The CDR3 region is CASSQLRTGGMSYEQYF. The CDR3 DNA reads as TGCGCCAGCAGCCAACTTCGGACAGGGGGGATGTCCTACGAGCAGTACTTC. The chain carries TRBV4-1 and TRBJ2-7, with 10 bases aligning to TRBD1. The CDR3 contains 17 residues. Germline CDR1 and CDR2: MGHRA and YSYEKL. V lost 2 bases to trimming and J lost 1 base; unmatched junction nucleotides: 8.

V gene TRBV29-1 combines with J gene TRBJ1-5, with 8 bases lining up with TRBD1. The germline V gene has CDR1 SQVTM and CDR2 ANQGSEA. The ends lost 7 bases at V and 7 bases at J; junction bases unmatched: 12. The CDR3 has 14 residues. The CDR3 DNA reads as TGCAGCGCTGTGACAGGGGACCCAAGGCAGCCCCAGCATTTT. Translated, it gives CSAVTGDPRQPQHF.

The chain carries TRBV30 and TRBJ2-4, with TRBD2 matching 13 bases. CDR3 length: 18 residues. The V gene end was trimmed by 0 bases and the J gene end by 2 bases; junction bases not matched to a gene: 7. Looked up from germline, CDR1 is GTSNPN and CDR2 is SVGIG (reference sequence). The CDR3 DNA is TGTGCCTGGAGTGTAACTAGCGGGAGGGATGGCTCCAAAAACATTCAGTACTTC. It translates to CAWSVTSGRDGSKNIQYF. Full variable domain (missing parts from reference TRBV30 and TRBJ2-4): SQTIHQWPATLVQPVGSPLSLECTVEGTSNPNLYWYRQAAGRGLQLLFYSVGIGQISSEVPQNLSASRPQDRQFILSSKKLLLSDSGFYLCAWSVTSGRDGSKNIQYFGAGTRLSVL.